These T cell receptor beta chains were read from a single sample in a study of T cell changes during pregnancy in multiple sclerosis. The table came from immunoSEQ multiplex PCR; TCRdb's copy has only in-frame clones and leaves some out. The sample contains around 45,000 clones, more than 90% of which appear only once. Material: CD4+ T cells from peripheral blood mononuclear cells, obtained in the second trimester of pregnancy. All receptors come from a female donor in good health, enrolled as a control in a pregnancy study. The CDR3 runs from the conserved cysteine through the conserved F or W. Each record gives: V gene, D gene, J gene, clone size, CDR3 protein, CDR3 DNA. D genes are given only for firm matches. Size is stated for part of the rows, as once, few or many counts, or as a class when the clone is expanded.

v_gene: TRBV5-1
d_gene: .
j_gene: TRBJ1-2
abundance: .
CDR3aa: CASSPQDTQAGGYTF
CDR3nt: TGCGCCAGCAGCCCACAGGACACCCAGGCAGGCGGCTACACCTTC

v_gene: TRBV27
d_gene: TRBD1
j_gene: TRBJ1-2
abundance: .
CDR3aa: CASSKGGRGRNYGYTF
CDR3nt: TGTGCCAGCAGTAAGGGGGGCAGGGGGAGAAACTATGGCTACACCTTC

v_gene: TRBV11-2
d_gene: .
j_gene: TRBJ1-3
abundance: .
CDR3aa: CASSLGPERSGNTIYF
CDR3nt: TGTGCCAGCAGCTTAGGCCCTGAGCGGTCTGGAAACACCATATATTTT

v_gene: TRBV18
d_gene: TRBD2
j_gene: TRBJ2-7
abundance: .
CDR3aa: CASSRLADHYEQYF
CDR3nt: TGTGCCAGCTCACGTCTAGCGGATCACTACGAGCAGTACTTC

v_gene: TRBV19
d_gene: .
j_gene: TRBJ1-1
abundance: .
CDR3aa: CASSAAGEKTEAFF
CDR3nt: TGTGCCAGTAGTGCGGCGGGGGAGAAGACTGAAGCTTTCTTT

v_gene: TRBV5-6
d_gene: TRBD1
j_gene: TRBJ1-4
abundance: .
CDR3aa: CASSLRGPKEKLFF
CDR3nt: TGTGCCAGCAGCCTCAGGGGGCCGAAAGAAAAACTGTTTTTT

v_gene: TRBV6-5
d_gene: TRBD2
j_gene: TRBJ2-1
abundance: .
CDR3aa: CASSYATSGYNEQFF
CDR3nt: TGTGCCAGCAGTTACGCGACTAGCGGTTACAATGAGCAGTTCTTC

v_gene: TRBV7-3
d_gene: TRBD1
j_gene: TRBJ2-3
abundance: .
CDR3aa: CASSLQGQGVDTQYF
CDR3nt: TGTGCCAGCAGCTTACAGGGACAGGGGGTAGATACGCAGTATTTT

v_gene: TRBV5-1
d_gene: .
j_gene: TRBJ1-2
abundance: once
CDR3aa: CASSWAGQNYGYTF
CDR3nt: TGCGCCAGCAGCTGGGCAGGACAGAACTATGGCTACACCTTC

v_gene: TRBV6-5
d_gene: TRBD1
j_gene: TRBJ1-2
abundance: .
CDR3aa: CASSYLGQGAQGYTF
CDR3nt: TGTGCCAGCAGTTACCTGGGACAGGGGGCGCAAGGCTACACCTTC

v_gene: TRBV28
d_gene: TRBD2
j_gene: TRBJ2-7
abundance: .
CDR3aa: CASKPRGLADRPAYEQYF
CDR3nt: TGTGCCAGCAAACCCCGGGGACTAGCGGACCGCCCTGCCTACGAGCAGTACTTC

v_gene: TRBV12-5
d_gene: .
j_gene: TRBJ2-3
abundance: .
CDR3aa: CASGLTGADTQYF
CDR3nt: TGTGCTAGTGGTTTGACCGGGGCAGATACGCAGTATTTT

v_gene: TRBV11-1
d_gene: TRBD1
j_gene: TRBJ1-2
abundance: .
CDR3aa: CASSHDRGYGYTF
CDR3nt: TGTGCCAGCAGCCACGACAGGGGCTATGGCTACACCTTC

v_gene: TRBV30
d_gene: .
j_gene: TRBJ2-5
abundance: .
CDR3aa: CAWNTHGLLGEETQYF
CDR3nt: TGTGCCTGGAACACCCACGGGCTCCTAGGGGAAGAGACCCAGTACTTC

v_gene: TRBV18
d_gene: .
j_gene: TRBJ1-3
abundance: .
CDR3aa: CASSLQEYSGNTIYF
CDR3nt: TGTGCCAGCTCACTACAGGAGTACTCTGGAAACACCATATATTTT

v_gene: TRBV5-4
d_gene: TRBD2
j_gene: TRBJ2-2
abundance: .
CDR3aa: CASSRELAGRNTGELFF
CDR3nt: TGTGCCAGCAGCAGGGAACTAGCGGGACGGAACACCGGGGAGCTGTTTTTT

v_gene: TRBV4-3
d_gene: .
j_gene: TRBJ1-4
abundance: once
CDR3aa: CASSRGATNEKLFF
CDR3nt: TGCGCCAGCAGCCGGGGAGCAACTAATGAAAAACTGTTTTTT

v_gene: TRBV6-5
d_gene: TRBD1
j_gene: TRBJ1-4
abundance: once
CDR3aa: CASSYMPAGGNEKLFF
CDR3nt: TGTGCCAGCAGTTACATGCCCGCAGGGGGGAATGAAAAACTGTTTTTT

v_gene: TRBV7-9
d_gene: TRBD2
j_gene: TRBJ2-3
abundance: few
CDR3aa: CASIGTSGGDTQYF
CDR3nt: TGTGCCAGCATCGGGACTAGCGGCGGGGATACGCAGTATTTT

v_gene: TRBV19
d_gene: .
j_gene: TRBJ2-4
abundance: .
CDR3aa: CASSRGLQNIQYF
CDR3nt: TGTGCCAGTAGCCGAGGGTTACAAAACATTCAGTACTTC

v_gene: TRBV30
d_gene: TRBD1
j_gene: TRBJ1-1
abundance: .
CDR3aa: CAWSLSRTGATEAFF
CDR3nt: TGTGCCTGGAGCCTAAGTCGGACAGGCGCTACTGAAGCTTTCTTT

v_gene: TRBV18
d_gene: TRBD2
j_gene: TRBJ2-7
abundance: .
CDR3aa: CASSPGLGTEQYF
CDR3nt: TGTGCCAGCTCACCGGGACTAGGTACCGAGCAGTACTTC